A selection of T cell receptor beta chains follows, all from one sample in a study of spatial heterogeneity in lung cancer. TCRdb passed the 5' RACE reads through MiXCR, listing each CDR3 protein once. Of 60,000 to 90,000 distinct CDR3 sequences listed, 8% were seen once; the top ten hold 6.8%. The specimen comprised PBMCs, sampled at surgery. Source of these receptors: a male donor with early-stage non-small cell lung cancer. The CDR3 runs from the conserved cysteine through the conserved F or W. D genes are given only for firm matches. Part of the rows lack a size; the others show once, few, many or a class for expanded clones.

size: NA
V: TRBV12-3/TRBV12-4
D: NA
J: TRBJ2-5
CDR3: CASSKFWTPLAQETQYF
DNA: TGTGCCAGCAGCAAGTTTTGGACACCCTTGGCCCAAGAGACCCAGTACTTC

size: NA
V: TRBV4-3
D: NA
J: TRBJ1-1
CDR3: CASSQFEQLNTEAFF
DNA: TGCGCCAGCAGCCAGTTTGAGCAGTTGAACACTGAAGCTTTCTTT

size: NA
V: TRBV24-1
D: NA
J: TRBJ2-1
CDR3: CATSGSGVAGLPSYNEQFF
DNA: TGTGCCACCAGTGGATCAGGTGTGGCGGGGCTCCCATCCTACAATGAGCAGTTCTTC

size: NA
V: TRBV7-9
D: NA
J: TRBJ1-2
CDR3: CASSPGPLWRANYGYTF
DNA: TGTGCCAGCAGCCCCGGACCGCTCTGGCGGGCTAACTATGGCTACACCTTC

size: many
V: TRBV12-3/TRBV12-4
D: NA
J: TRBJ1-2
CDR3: CASTQRQGEGYTF
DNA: TGTGCCAGCACCCAGCGGCAGGGTGAGGGCTACACCTTC

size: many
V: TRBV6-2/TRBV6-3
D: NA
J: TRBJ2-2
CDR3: CASSDPGGVQHTGELFF
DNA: TGTGCCAGCAGTGACCCAGGCGGGGTTCAGCACACCGGGGAGCTGTTTTTT

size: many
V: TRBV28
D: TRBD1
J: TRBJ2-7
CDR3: CASSLGVGQGTEQYF
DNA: TGTGCCAGCAGTTTAGGTGTGGGACAGGGGACCGAGCAGTACTTC

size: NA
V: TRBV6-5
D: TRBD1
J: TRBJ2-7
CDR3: CASSRTGTAYEQYF
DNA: TGTGCCAGCAGTAGGACAGGGACAGCCTACGAGCAGTACTTC

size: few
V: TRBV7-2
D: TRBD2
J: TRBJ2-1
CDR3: CASSLARGTISYQFF
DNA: TGTGCCAGCAGCTTAGCGCGAGGGACTATTTCGTACCAGTTCTTC

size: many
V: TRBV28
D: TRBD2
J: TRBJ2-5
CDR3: CASSLQREGVETQYF
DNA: TGTGCCAGCAGTTTACAGCGGGAAGGGGTAGAGACCCAGTACTTC

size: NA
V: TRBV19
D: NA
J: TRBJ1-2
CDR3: CASSIATGQLEGYTF
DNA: TGTGCCAGTAGTATCGCAACGGGACAATTAGAGGGCTACACCTTC

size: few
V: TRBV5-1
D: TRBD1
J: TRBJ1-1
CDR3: CASSSPGQGFEAFF
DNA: TGCGCCAGCAGCTCACCGGGACAGGGATTTGAAGCTTTCTTT

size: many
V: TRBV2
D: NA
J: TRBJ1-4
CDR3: CASSEALGGREKLFF
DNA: TGTGCCAGCAGTGAAGCGCTTGGGGGCCGGGAAAAACTGTTTTTT

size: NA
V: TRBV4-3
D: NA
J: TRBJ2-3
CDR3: CASSQEGTSTDTQYF
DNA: TGCGCCAGCAGCCAGGAAGGGACTAGCACAGATACGCAGTATTTT

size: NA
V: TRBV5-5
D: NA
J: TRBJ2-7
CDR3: CASSGLTSFEQYF
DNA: TGTGCCAGCAGCGGGCTCACTAGTTTCGAGCAGTACTTC

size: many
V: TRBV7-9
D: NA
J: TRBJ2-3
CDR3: CASHRVSTDTQYF
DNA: TGTGCCTCCCACAGGGTTAGCACAGATACGCAGTATTTT

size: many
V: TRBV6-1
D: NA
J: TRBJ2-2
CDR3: CATRSSANTGELFF
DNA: TGTGCCACCAGGAGCTCGGCGAACACCGGGGAGCTGTTTTTT

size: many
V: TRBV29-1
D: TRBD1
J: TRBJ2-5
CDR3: CSGWDSSQYF
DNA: TGCAGCGGCTGGGACAGCTCCCAGTACTTC

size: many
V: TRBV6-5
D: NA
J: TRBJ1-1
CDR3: CASSPFRARNTEAFF
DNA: TGTGCCAGCAGTCCGTTCAGGGCAAGGAACACTGAAGCTTTCTTT

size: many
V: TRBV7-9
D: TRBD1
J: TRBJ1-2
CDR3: CASSPGTGGADYGYTF
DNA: TGTGCCAGCAGCCCCGGGACAGGGGGCGCGGACTATGGCTACACCTTC

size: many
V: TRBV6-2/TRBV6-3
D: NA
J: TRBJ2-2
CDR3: CASRSGTNGELFF
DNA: TGTGCCAGCAGGAGTGGAACCAACGGGGAGCTGTTTTTT

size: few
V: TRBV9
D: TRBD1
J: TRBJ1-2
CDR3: CASSAGTVNYGYTF
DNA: TGTGCCAGCAGCGCAGGGACAGTTAACTATGGCTACACCTTC

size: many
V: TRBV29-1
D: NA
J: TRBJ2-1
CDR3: CSVEDGDASSYNEQFF
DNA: TGCAGCGTTGAAGATGGGGACGCAAGCTCCTACAATGAGCAGTTCTTC

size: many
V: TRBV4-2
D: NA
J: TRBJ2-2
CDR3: CANRRASTHEAQRTGELFF
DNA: TGTGCCAACCGGAGGGCGAGTACCCACGAAGCCCAACGCACCGGGGAGCTGTTTTTT

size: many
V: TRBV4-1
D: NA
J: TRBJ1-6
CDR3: CASSQVRGGGNSPLHF
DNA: TGCGCCAGCAGCCAAGTGCGGGGTGGCGGTAATTCACCCCTCCACTTT

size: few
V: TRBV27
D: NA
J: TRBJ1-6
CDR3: CASSFGKRGSPLHF
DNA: TGTGCCAGCAGTTTCGGCAAACGGGGATCACCCCTCCACTTT

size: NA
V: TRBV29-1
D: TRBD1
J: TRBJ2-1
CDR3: CSVVRDRGYNEQFF
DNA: TGCAGCGTTGTCCGGGACAGGGGATACAATGAGCAGTTCTTC

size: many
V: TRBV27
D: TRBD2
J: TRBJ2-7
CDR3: CASRGQRDSYEQYF
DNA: TGTGCCAGCAGGGGCCAGCGGGATTCCTACGAGCAGTACTTC

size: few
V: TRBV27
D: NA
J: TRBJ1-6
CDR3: CASSRDTSAYNSPLHF
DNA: TGTGCCAGCAGCCGGGACACCTCAGCCTATAATTCACCCCTCCACTTT

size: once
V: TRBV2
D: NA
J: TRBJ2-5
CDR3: CASSEVRQLQETQYF
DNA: TGTGCCAGCAGTGAAGTCAGACAACTTCAAGAGACCCAGTACTTC

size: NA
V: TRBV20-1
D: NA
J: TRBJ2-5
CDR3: CSARFGSRSQETQYF
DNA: TGCAGTGCTAGATTCGGCTCAAGATCCCAAGAGACCCAGTACTTC

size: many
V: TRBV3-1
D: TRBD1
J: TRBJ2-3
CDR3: CASGGGQGMADTQYF
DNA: TGTGCCAGCGGAGGCGGACAGGGAATGGCAGATACGCAGTATTTT

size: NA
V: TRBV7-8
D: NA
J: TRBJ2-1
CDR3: CASSLQGPSAYNEQFF
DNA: TGTGCCAGCAGCTTACAGGGACCTAGCGCCTACAATGAGCAGTTCTTC

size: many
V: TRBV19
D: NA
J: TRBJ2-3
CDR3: CASSQGGTDTQYF
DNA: TGTGCCAGTAGTCAGGGAGGCACAGATACGCAGTATTTT

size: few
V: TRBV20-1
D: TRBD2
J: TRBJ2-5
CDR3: CSAPLAGVEETQYF
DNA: TGCAGTGCACCACTAGCGGGAGTAGAGGAGACCCAGTACTTC

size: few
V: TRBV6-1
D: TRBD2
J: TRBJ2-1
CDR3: CASRPGTSGNNEQFF
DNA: TGTGCCAGCAGGCCCGGGACTAGCGGAAACAATGAGCAGTTCTTC

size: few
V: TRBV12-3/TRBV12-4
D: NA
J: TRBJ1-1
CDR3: CASTLRRGFLRSEAFF
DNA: TGTGCCAGCACCTTGAGGAGGGGGTTCTTAAGATCTGAAGCTTTCTTT

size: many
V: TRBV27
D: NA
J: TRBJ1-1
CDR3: CASSLLQGEAFF
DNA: TGTGCCAGCAGTTTATTGCAGGGTGAAGCTTTCTTT

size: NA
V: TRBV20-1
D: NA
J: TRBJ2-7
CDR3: CSASSRKGSDIYEQYF
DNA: TGCAGTGCTTCTTCCCGGAAAGGGAGTGATATATACGAGCAGTACTTC

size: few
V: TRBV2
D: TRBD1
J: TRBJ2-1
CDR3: CAGGAFSEQFF
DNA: TGTGCAGGGGGCGCGTTTAGTGAGCAGTTCTTC

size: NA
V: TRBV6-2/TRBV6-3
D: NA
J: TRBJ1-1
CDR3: CASSPLGGRRFMNTEAFF
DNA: TGTGCCAGCAGTCCCCTTGGGGGGAGGAGATTCATGAACACTGAAGCTTTCTTT